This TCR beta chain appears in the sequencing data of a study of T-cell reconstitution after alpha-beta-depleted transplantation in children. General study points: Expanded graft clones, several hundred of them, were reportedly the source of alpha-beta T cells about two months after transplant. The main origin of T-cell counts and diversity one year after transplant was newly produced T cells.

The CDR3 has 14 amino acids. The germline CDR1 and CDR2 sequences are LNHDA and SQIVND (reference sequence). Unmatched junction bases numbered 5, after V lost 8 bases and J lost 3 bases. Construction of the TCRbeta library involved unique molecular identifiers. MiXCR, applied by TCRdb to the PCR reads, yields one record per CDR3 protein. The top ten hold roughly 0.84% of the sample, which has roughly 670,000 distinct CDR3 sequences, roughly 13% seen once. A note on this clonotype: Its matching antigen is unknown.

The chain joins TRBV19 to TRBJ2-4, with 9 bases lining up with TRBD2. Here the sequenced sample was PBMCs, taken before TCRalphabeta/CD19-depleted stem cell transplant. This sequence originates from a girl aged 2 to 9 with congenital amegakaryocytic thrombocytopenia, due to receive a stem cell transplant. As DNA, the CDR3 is TGTGCCAGTGGGGGACTAGCTGGCAAAAACATTCAGTACTTC. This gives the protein CASGGLAGKNIQYF. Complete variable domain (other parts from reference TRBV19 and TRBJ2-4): DGGITQSPKYLFRKEGQNVTLSCEQNLNHDAMYWYRQDPGQGLRLIYYSQIVNDFQKGDIAEGYSVSREKKESFPLTVTSAQKNPTAFYLCASGGLAGKNIQYFGAGTRLSVL.